The 8 T cell receptor beta chains below all came from one sample that was sequenced in a study of blood T cells in healthy people across ages. A second PCR of about 7 to 12 cycles used a sample-barcoded 5' primer and a J-beta primer mix. Each CDR3 protein is one row after TCRdb ran MiXCR on the 5' RACE reads. The data contain hundreds of thousands of distinct CDR3 sequences, roughly 44% of them singletons. The sequencing sample was made of blood. Receptors were obtained from a man aged 55 to 70 in good health.

This sequence joins TRBV7-9 and TRBJ2-7, with a tentative D call TRBD2 (6 bases). Trimming stripped 4 bases from V and 0 bases from J, with 16 bases between. Germline loops: CDR1 SEHNR, CDR2 FQNEAQ (reference sequence). This CDR3 is 16 amino acids long. DNA for the CDR3: TGTGCCAGCAGCTCCCGGGACTTACCGGGCTCCTACGAGCAGTACTTC. It translates to CASSSRDLPGSYEQYF. Variable domain in full (rest from reference TRBV7-9 and TRBJ2-7): DTGVSQNPRHKITKRGQNVTFRCDPISEHNRLYWYRQTLGQGPEFLTYFQNEAQLEKSRLLSDRFSAERPKGSFSTLEIQRTEQGDSAMYLCASSSRDLPGSYEQYFGPGTRLTVT.

J is TRBJ2-7 and V is TRBV7-2, with unresolved D. The CDR3 is 17 residues long. The V and J ends lost 2 bases and 0 bases respectively, with 17 bases between them. Germline CDR1 is SGHTA and CDR2 is FQGNSA. CDR3 sequence reads: CASSLTGAHRYSYEQYF. CDR3 nucleotides: TGTGCCAGCAGCTTAACGGGTGCACACCGTTACTCCTACGAGCAGTACTTC.

This clonotype was detected a few times. The chain combines TRBV20-1 with TRBJ1-5; no reliable D call. Germline V gives CDR1 DFQATT, CDR2 SNEGSKA (reference sequence). This CDR3 has 14 amino acids. Trimming shortened V by 0 bases and J by 6 bases, and 12 bases separated the two germline ends. CDR3 nucleotide sequence: TGCAGTGCTAGAGATCGGGGTCCGGGTCAGCCCCAGCATTTT. It yields the protein CSARDRGPGQPQHF.

Remarks on this clonotype: One end of the junction is discordant with germline, which a read error may explain. V is TRBV9 and J is TRBJ1-2; 7 nucleotides align to TRBD1. The CDR3 has 13 residues. Germline CDR1 is SGDLS and CDR2 is YYNGEE. CDR3 sequence: CASSGQGNYGYAF. CDR3 nucleotides: TGTGCCAGCAGCGGACAGGGTAACTATGGCTACGCCTTC. The full variable domain, rest sourced from reference TRBV9 and TRBJ1-2, is DSGVTQTPKHLITATGQRVTLRCSPRSGDLSVYWYQQSLDQGLQFLIQYYNGEERAKGNILERFSAQQFPDLHSELNLSSLELGDSALYFCASSGQGNYGYAFGSGTRLTVV.

The chain employs TRBV3-1 and TRBJ2-1, with 9 positions matching TRBD2. The trim removed 4 bases at V and 5 bases at J, leaving 9 bases unmatched. The germline V gene has CDR1 LGHDT and CDR2 YNNKEL (reference sequence). There are 16 residues in the CDR3. The CDR3 DNA reads TGTGCCAGCAGCCCTTACGGGACTAGCAGGGACAATGAGCAGTTCTTC. Translating it yields CASSPYGTSRDNEQFF.

The gene calls are TRBV7-2 and TRBJ2-1, with D possibly matching TRBD2 (5 bases). Deletions cut 6 bases from V and 0 bases from J, with 18 bases between. CDR1 and CDR2 from the germline V gene are SGHTA and FQGNSA. The CDR3 runs 17 residues. As DNA, the CDR3 is TGTGCCAGCAGATCCGGGATTGGCTCCAGCTCCTACAATGAGCAGTTCTTC. Amino acids: CASRSGIGSSSYNEQFF. Supplemented by reference TRBV7-2 and TRBJ2-1, the full variable domain reads GAGVSQSPSNKVTEKGKDVELRCDPISGHTALYWYRQSLGQGLEFLIYFQGNSAPDKSGLPSDRFSAERTGGSVSTLTIQRTQQEDSAVYLCASRSGIGSSSYNEQFFGPGTRLTVL.

This clonotype was detected once. The V and J genes are TRBV7-2 and TRBJ1-1; D gene ambiguous. Deletions cut 4 bases from V and 4 bases from J, with 10 bases between. Germline V gene data show CDR1 as SGHTA and CDR2 as FQGNSA. There are 13 residues in the CDR3. The CDR3 here is CASSSTSPTEAFF. The CDR3 DNA sequence: TGTGCCAGCAGCTCCACCAGCCCCACTGAAGCTTTCTTT.

The chain recombines TRBV6-1 with TRBJ2-3, with 9 positions matching TRBD2. Per the germline V gene, CDR1 is MNHNS and CDR2 is SASEGT. CDR3 length equals 16 residues. J was trimmed by 3 bases and V by 6 bases; bases with no gene match: 10. CDR3 region: CASREETSGTTDTQYF. The DNA of the CDR3 is TGTGCCAGCAGAGAGGAGACTAGCGGAACTACAGATACGCAGTATTTT.